This TCR beta chain derives from a study of blood T cell repertoires in COVID-19. This study enrolled people aged about 18 to 100 from approximately 24 US geographic areas. Two negative PCRs, clearance, or symptom resolution characterized the recovered Cohort 3 donors. Some clones are missing from TCRdb's copy, which holds only in-frame ones; the method was immunoSEQ multiplex PCR. The data hold around 200,000 clones, with approximately 85% observed a single time. Trimming pared 3 bases from V and 0 bases from J, leaving 21 bases between. Germline CDR1 and CDR2: MNHEY and SMNVEV (reference sequence). The CDR3 is 18 amino acids.

This chain connects TRBV27 to TRBJ2-7; possibly TRBD1 for D (5 bases). The sequencing input was PBMCs or T cells enriched from blood (not recorded which). The receptor was isolated from a man in his forties who had recovered from COVID-19. The CDR3: CASSFRTRSRAHSYEQYF. The CDR3 bases are TGTGCCAGCAGTTTCCGCACACGAAGCAGGGCACACTCCTACGAGCAGTACTTC.